This T cell receptor beta chain was recorded in a study of blood T cell repertoires in COVID-19. As for the study in general: Acute-phase and convalescent COVID-19 samples originated in the United States, Italy and Spain. PBMCs, B-cell-depleted T cells, or T cells were the source of the cDNA or gDNA that made up the material.

This CDR3 comprises 16 residues. Germline trimming cut 7 bases from V and 4 bases from J; bases unmatched to any gene: 10. The germline V gene has CDR1 MDHEN and CDR2 SYDVKM. Those enrolled, adults aged 18 to 89 years, came from about two dozen US areas. Clinical history as reported by participants underpinned cohort assignment. Clones were sequenced by immunoSEQ multiplex PCR, and TCRdb holds only the in-frame ones, with some missing. The sample has approximately 390,000 clones, more than 75% seen once; the top ten hold roughly 10%. The source is a woman aged 45 to 65 who had recovered from COVID-19. The rearrangement uses TRBV28 and TRBJ1-6; TRBD1 agrees at 7 bases. The sequencing sample was made of PBMCs or T cells enriched from blood (not recorded which). The CDR3 coding sequence is TGTGCCAGCATCTTAAGAGGGGACAGTTATAATTCACCCCTCCACTTT. It translates to CASILRGDSYNSPLHF.